This is a list of T cell receptor beta chains from one sample in a study of PD-1 blockade in classical Hodgkin lymphoma. Here immunoSEQ multiplex PCR was the method, and the copy in TCRdb shows in-frame clones only, minus some. The table has approximately 44,000 clones, 66% seen once. The source material was peripheral blood mononuclear cells (PBMCs), sampled before the fourth cycle of nivolumab. The source is a human donor with classical Hodgkin lymphoma. Both conserved end residues are part of each CDR3. Fields, in order: clone size, D gene, V gene, J gene, CDR3 DNA, CDR3 protein. A D gene is named only where the DNA matches it firmly. Expanded clones are given a class, and other clones once, few, many or no size at all.

abundance: NA
d_gene: TRBD1
v_gene: TRBV10-3
j_gene: TRBJ2-7
CDR3nt: TGTGCCATCAGTGAGTGGGATACAGGGGGCAACGAGCAGTACTTC
CDR3aa: CAISEWDTGGNEQYF

abundance: NA
d_gene: TRBD1
v_gene: TRBV18
j_gene: TRBJ2-7
CDR3nt: TGTGCCAGCTCACCAGGGACAGCCAACTCCTACGAGCAGTACTTC
CDR3aa: CASSPGTANSYEQYF

abundance: NA
d_gene: NA
v_gene: TRBV19
j_gene: TRBJ2-7
CDR3nt: TGTGCCAGTAGTACCTCCGGGACACCGCGGGACGAGCAGTACTTC
CDR3aa: CASSTSGTPRDEQYF

abundance: NA
d_gene: NA
v_gene: TRBV6-6
j_gene: TRBJ1-4
CDR3nt: TGTGCCAGCAGTCCGAATGAGGAAAAACTGTTTTTT
CDR3aa: CASSPNEEKLFF

abundance: medium-sized
d_gene: NA
v_gene: TRBV9
j_gene: TRBJ1-5
CDR3nt: TGTGCCAGCAGCGTAGAAGGGATTAGCAATCAGCCCCAGCATTTT
CDR3aa: CASSVEGISNQPQHF

abundance: NA
d_gene: NA
v_gene: TRBV28
j_gene: TRBJ1-1
CDR3nt: TGTGCCAGCAGTCAAACAGGTTACACTGAAGCTTTCTTT
CDR3aa: CASSQTGYTEAFF

abundance: NA
d_gene: TRBD1
v_gene: TRBV23-1
j_gene: TRBJ2-7
CDR3nt: TGCGCCAGCAGTCCCCGGGACAGCCACTCCTACGAGCAGTACTTC
CDR3aa: CASSPRDSHSYEQYF

abundance: few
d_gene: TRBD1
v_gene: TRBV28
j_gene: TRBJ2-7
CDR3nt: TGTGCCAGCAGTTCCTCCCCCGAAGGGACAGGTCCCCCGTACTTC
CDR3aa: CASSSSPEGTGPPYF

abundance: NA
d_gene: NA
v_gene: TRBV4-3
j_gene: TRBJ2-3
CDR3nt: TGCGCCAGCAGCCAAGATTTGACGGCACGCACAGATACGCAGTATTTT
CDR3aa: CASSQDLTARTDTQYF

abundance: many
d_gene: TRBD1
v_gene: TRBV2
j_gene: TRBJ1-1
CDR3nt: TGTGCCAGCACCCTCGGACAGGTTCACACTGAAGCTTTCTTT
CDR3aa: CASTLGQVHTEAFF

abundance: NA
d_gene: TRBD1
v_gene: TRBV15
j_gene: TRBJ1-4
CDR3nt: TGTGCCACCAGCAGAGAGGGACAGGTGAATGAAAAACTGTTTTTT
CDR3aa: CATSREGQVNEKLFF

abundance: NA
d_gene: TRBD2
v_gene: TRBV5-1
j_gene: TRBJ2-5
CDR3nt: TGCGCCAGCAGCTTGGTGGGACTAGCGGGAGGTAGTGAGACCCAGTACTTC
CDR3aa: CASSLVGLAGGSETQYF

abundance: NA
d_gene: NA
v_gene: TRBV25-1
j_gene: TRBJ1-5
CDR3nt: TGTGCCAGCAGAGGACAGAGTAATCAGCCCCAGCATTTT
CDR3aa: CASRGQSNQPQHF

abundance: NA
d_gene: TRBD2
v_gene: TRBV5-1
j_gene: TRBJ2-3
CDR3nt: TGCGCCAGCAGCCCCCGGGGGGCTAGCGGGGAACGCACAGATACGCAGTATTTT
CDR3aa: CASSPRGASGERTDTQYF

abundance: NA
d_gene: TRBD2
v_gene: TRBV9
j_gene: TRBJ2-1
CDR3nt: TGTGCCAGCAGCGTTCGACTAGCGGATTACAATGAGCAGTTCTTC
CDR3aa: CASSVRLADYNEQFF

abundance: NA
d_gene: TRBD1
v_gene: TRBV5-1
j_gene: TRBJ1-1
CDR3nt: TGCGCCAGCAGCTCCGGGACAGGGGTGGGGAACACTGAAGCTTTCTTT
CDR3aa: CASSSGTGVGNTEAFF

abundance: few
d_gene: NA
v_gene: TRBV6-5
j_gene: TRBJ2-2
CDR3nt: TGTGCCAGCAGTTCCCTCGGAGACGCGAACACCGGGGAGCTGTTTTTT
CDR3aa: CASSSLGDANTGELFF

abundance: medium-sized
d_gene: NA
v_gene: TRBV10-3
j_gene: TRBJ2-2
CDR3nt: TGTGCCATCAGTGAGGAAGGGGGAATGAACACCGGGGAGCTGTTTTTT
CDR3aa: CAISEEGGMNTGELFF

abundance: NA
d_gene: TRBD2
v_gene: TRBV5-1
j_gene: TRBJ2-3
CDR3nt: TGCGCCAGCAGCTTAGGACTAGCCACCGATACGCAGTATTTT
CDR3aa: CASSLGLATDTQYF

abundance: NA
d_gene: NA
v_gene: TRBV7-2
j_gene: TRBJ2-7
CDR3nt: TGTGCCAGCAGCCCGTTTATGATGCCCTACGAGCAGTACTTC
CDR3aa: CASSPFMMPYEQYF

abundance: NA
d_gene: NA
v_gene: TRBV7-9
j_gene: TRBJ1-5
CDR3nt: TGTGCCAGTAGTCCGGGGAGTATCAATCAGCCCCAGCATTTT
CDR3aa: CASSPGSINQPQHF

abundance: few
d_gene: TRBD1
v_gene: TRBV18
j_gene: TRBJ1-5
CDR3nt: TGTGCCAGCTCACCACCCCGACAGGGGGGTCAGCCCCAGCATTTT
CDR3aa: CASSPPRQGGQPQHF

abundance: NA
d_gene: NA
v_gene: TRBV5-6
j_gene: TRBJ2-1
CDR3nt: TGTGCCAGCAGGCCTTATGGGGGATACAATGAGCAGTTCTTC
CDR3aa: CASRPYGGYNEQFF

abundance: medium-sized
d_gene: TRBD2
v_gene: TRBV6-5
j_gene: TRBJ2-7
CDR3nt: TGTGCCAGCAGTTACTTGCCTAGCGGGAAAGGCGAGCAGTACTTC
CDR3aa: CASSYLPSGKGEQYF